The rows below give T cell receptor beta chains drawn from one sample of a study of type 1 and type 2 diabetes patients. From the multiplex PCR reads, TCRdb called clonotypes with MiXCR, one entry per CDR3 protein. The repertoire holds fewer than 350,000 distinct CDR3 sequences, with roughly 50% as singletons. Sequenced sample: peripheral blood mononuclear cells (PBMCs). The receptors were sampled from a man aged 18-30 years with type 2 diabetes. Each CDR3 is given with its conserved first and last residue. The D gene is left open where the match is weak. Not all rows give a size; the values are once, few, many and, for expanded clones, a class.

d_call	v_call	clone_size	j_call	cdr3_length	cdr3_aa	cdr3_nt
TRBD1	TRBV12-3/TRBV12-4	-	TRBJ2-1	16	CASSLRSGRDRGEQFF	TGTGCCAGCAGTTTAAGGTCGGGGCGAGACAGGGGCGAGCAGTTCTTC
-	TRBV5-1	once	TRBJ2-1	15	CASYPGTSSYNEQFF	TGCGCCAGCTACCCTGGAACAAGCTCCTACAATGAGCAGTTCTTC
-	TRBV12-3/TRBV12-4	few	TRBJ2-5	13	CASSLMGGETQYF	TGTGCCAGCAGTTTGATGGGTGGCGAGACCCAGTACTTC
-	TRBV2	few	TRBJ1-2	13	CASKSGGVYGYTF	TGTGCCAGCAAGTCCGGCGGGGTCTATGGCTACACCTTC
-	TRBV20-1	-	TRBJ1-2	13	CSAREGAGGGYTF	TGCAGTGCTAGAGAGGGCGCAGGTGGCGGCTACACCTTC
-	TRBV30	-	TRBJ2-7	12	CAGDISGYEQYF	TGTGCCGGGGACATAAGCGGGTACGAGCAGTACTTC
-	TRBV12-3/TRBV12-4	-	TRBJ1-1	14	CASSFQGGTTEAFF	TGTGCCAGCAGTTTTCAAGGGGGGACCACTGAAGCTTTCTTT
-	TRBV20-1	few	TRBJ1-2	11	CSARDDVGYTF	TGCAGTGCTAGAGATGATGTTGGCTACACCTTC
TRBD1	TRBV20-1	-	TRBJ2-5	12	CSAAQGGKTQYF	TGCAGTGCTGCACAAGGGGGCAAGACCCAGTACTTC
TRBD2	TRBV2	-	TRBJ2-7	15	CASGLGLAGFDEQYF	TGTGCCAGCGGCCTGGGACTAGCGGGGTTCGACGAGCAGTACTTC
-	TRBV12-3/TRBV12-4	once	TRBJ1-5	12	CASKSSNQPQHF	TGTGCCAGCAAGAGCAGCAATCAGCCCCAGCATTTT
-	TRBV19	few	TRBJ1-5	16	CASSPRLAGFYQPQHF	TGTGCCAGTAGTCCCCGTCTGGCAGGATTTTATCAGCCCCAGCATTTT
TRBD1	TRBV7-3	-	TRBJ2-7	15	CASSLGQGETYEQYF	TGTGCCAGCAGCCTGGGACAGGGAGAGACCTACGAGCAGTACTTC
TRBD2	TRBV27	-	TRBJ2-1	16	CASSFDLGEGYNEQFF	TGTGCCAGCAGTTTTGACCTGGGGGAGGGTTACAATGAGCAGTTCTTC
-	TRBV7-2	few	TRBJ1-4	19	CASSLELGVNSLKHEKLFF	TGTGCCAGCAGCTTGGAGTTGGGAGTCAATAGTCTGAAACATGAAAAACTGTTTTTT
-	TRBV14	-	TRBJ2-1	16	CASSQDNEENYNEQFF	TGTGCCAGCAGCCAAGATAATGAGGAAAACTACAATGAGCAGTTCTTC
-	TRBV5-4	-	TRBJ2-2	16	CASSQEWTGPTGELFF	TGTGCCAGCAGCCAAGAATGGACGGGACCCACCGGGGAGCTGTTTTTT
-	TRBV7-2	few	TRBJ2-5	14	CASSWRTNQETQYF	TGTGCCAGCAGCTGGCGGACAAATCAAGAGACCCAGTACTTC
-	TRBV10-3	many	TRBJ1-2	12	CAISDGAYGYTF	TGTGCCATCAGTGACGGGGCCTATGGCTACACCTTC
-	TRBV7-2	-	TRBJ2-1	12	CASSLYDNEQFF	TGTGCCAGCAGCTTATACGACAATGAGCAGTTCTTC
TRBD2	TRBV12-3/TRBV12-4	few	TRBJ2-1	16	CASSLVASGNLNEQFF	TGTGCCAGCAGCTTAGTGGCTAGCGGGAATCTCAATGAGCAGTTCTTC
-	TRBV30	-	TRBJ1-3	13	CAWSISSGNTIYF	TGTGCCTGGAGTATAAGCTCTGGAAACACCATATATTTT